This is a list of T cell receptor beta chains from one sample in a study of blood T cell repertoires in COVID-19. This table comes from immunoSEQ multiplex PCR, and its TCRdb copy is limited to in-frame clones, with some not included. Of over 200,000 clones in the sample, roughly 88% were seen once. The sample consisted of PBMCs or T cells enriched from blood (not recorded which). These TCRs come from a woman in her twenties or thirties who had been exposed to COVID-19. Both conserved end residues are part of each CDR3. D genes are given only for firm matches. Some rows mark clone size as missing; the rest say once, few, many or name a class of expanded clone.

V gene: TRBV9; clone size: NA; J gene: TRBJ2-1; D gene: NA; CDR3 DNA: TGTGCCAGCAGCGTTACGACTATCTCCTACAATGAGCAGTTCTTC; CDR3 protein: CASSVTTISYNEQFF
V gene: TRBV5-1; clone size: NA; J gene: TRBJ2-1; D gene: NA; CDR3 DNA: TGCGCCAGCTGCTTGGCTAGCACTGGGTACAATGAGCAGTTCTTC; CDR3 protein: CASCLASTGYNEQFF
V gene: TRBV9; clone size: NA; J gene: TRBJ2-7; D gene: TRBD1; CDR3 DNA: TGTGCCAGCAGCGTAGCTGACAGGGAGTACGAGCAGTACTTC; CDR3 protein: CASSVADREYEQYF
V gene: TRBV7-8; clone size: NA; J gene: TRBJ2-7; D gene: TRBD2; CDR3 DNA: TGTGCCAGCAGCTTAGCCGGGAGGCCATACGAGCAGTACTTC; CDR3 protein: CASSLAGRPYEQYF
V gene: TRBV7-3; clone size: NA; J gene: TRBJ2-3; D gene: TRBD2; CDR3 DNA: TGTGCCAGCAGCTTAGGACTAGCGGGATTCACAGATACGCAGTATTTT; CDR3 protein: CASSLGLAGFTDTQYF
V gene: TRBV5-4; clone size: NA; J gene: TRBJ1-4; D gene: NA; CDR3 DNA: TGTGCCAGCAGCCTGGGAAGACAGGAAGTATTTGGAAAACTGTTTTTT; CDR3 protein: CASSLGRQEVFGKLFF
V gene: TRBV18; clone size: NA; J gene: TRBJ2-5; D gene: NA; CDR3 DNA: TGTGCCAGCTCACCAAGCAAGGAGACCCAGTACTTC; CDR3 protein: CASSPSKETQYF
V gene: TRBV27; clone size: NA; J gene: TRBJ1-2; D gene: TRBD1; CDR3 DNA: TGTGCCAGCAGTTCGAGACCACAGGGGGCGTACTATGGCTACACCTTC; CDR3 protein: CASSSRPQGAYYGYTF
V gene: TRBV11-2; clone size: NA; J gene: TRBJ2-2; D gene: NA; CDR3 DNA: TGTGCCAGCAGCGCCCCCCGCGCCGGGGAGCTGTTTTTT; CDR3 protein: CASSAPRAGELFF
V gene: TRBV3-1/TRBV3-2; clone size: NA; J gene: TRBJ2-1; D gene: TRBD2; CDR3 DNA: TGTGCCAGCAGCAAAGGACTAGCGGGGAACAATGAGCAGTTCTTC; CDR3 protein: CASSKGLAGNNEQFF
V gene: TRBV19; clone size: NA; J gene: TRBJ2-7; D gene: NA; CDR3 DNA: TGTGCCAGTAGCATCCGGACAGATTCCTACGAGCAGTACTTC; CDR3 protein: CASSIRTDSYEQYF
V gene: TRBV5-4; clone size: NA; J gene: TRBJ2-6; D gene: NA; CDR3 DNA: TGTGCCAGCAGCTTGGCAGGGGCAGGGGCCAACGTCCTGACTTTC; CDR3 protein: CASSLAGAGANVLTF
V gene: TRBV5-4; clone size: NA; J gene: TRBJ2-3; D gene: TRBD2; CDR3 DNA: TGTGCCAGCAGCCTTTTAGCGGGACCCACAGATACGCAGTATTTT; CDR3 protein: CASSLLAGPTDTQYF
V gene: TRBV10-3; clone size: NA; J gene: TRBJ2-1; D gene: NA; CDR3 DNA: TGTGCCATCAGTGAGGGACAGAATGAGCAGTTCTTC; CDR3 protein: CAISEGQNEQFF
V gene: TRBV5-4; clone size: NA; J gene: TRBJ2-1; D gene: NA; CDR3 DNA: TGTGCCAGCAGCTTTGCGTCTAGTAATGATGAGCAGTTCTTC; CDR3 protein: CASSFASSNDEQFF
V gene: TRBV28; clone size: NA; J gene: TRBJ1-4; D gene: NA; CDR3 DNA: TGTGCCAGCAGTTTGAGCCAGGTGGGCGAAAAACTGTTTTTT; CDR3 protein: CASSLSQVGEKLFF
V gene: TRBV5-1; clone size: once; J gene: TRBJ1-5; D gene: NA; CDR3 DNA: TGCGCCAGCAGCTTGGGGACTGACCTCAATCAGCCCCAGCATTTT; CDR3 protein: CASSLGTDLNQPQHF
V gene: TRBV19; clone size: few; J gene: TRBJ2-4; D gene: TRBD1; CDR3 DNA: TGTGCCAGTAGTAGGGGGACAGGGGGGAACATTCAGTACTTC; CDR3 protein: CASSRGTGGNIQYF
V gene: TRBV5-1; clone size: once; J gene: TRBJ1-1; D gene: NA; CDR3 DNA: TGCGCCAGCAGCTTTAGCCCGAGGATGACGAACACTGAAGCTTTCTTT; CDR3 protein: CASSFSPRMTNTEAFF
V gene: TRBV27; clone size: NA; J gene: TRBJ2-7; D gene: NA; CDR3 DNA: TGTGCCAGCAGCCGTAGCGGATACGAGCAGTACTTC; CDR3 protein: CASSRSGYEQYF
V gene: TRBV2; clone size: once; J gene: TRBJ1-1; D gene: NA; CDR3 DNA: TGTGCCAGCACGGTATTCCGGAACACTGAAGCTTTCTTT; CDR3 protein: CASTVFRNTEAFF
V gene: TRBV7-9; clone size: NA; J gene: TRBJ1-5; D gene: NA; CDR3 DNA: TGTGCCAGCAGCTTAGCGGGCCAGCCCCAGCATTTT; CDR3 protein: CASSLAGQPQHF
V gene: TRBV7-9; clone size: NA; J gene: TRBJ1-4; D gene: NA; CDR3 DNA: TGTGCCAGCAGGCCTGGGCCACCAGGCGCAACTAATGAAAAACTGTTTTTT; CDR3 protein: CASRPGPPGATNEKLFF
V gene: TRBV3-1/TRBV3-2; clone size: NA; J gene: TRBJ2-1; D gene: TRBD2; CDR3 DNA: TGTGCCAGCAGCCAAAAACTGGGACTAGCGGCTCACAATGAGCAGTTCTTC; CDR3 protein: CASSQKLGLAAHNEQFF
V gene: TRBV18; clone size: NA; J gene: TRBJ1-5; D gene: NA; CDR3 DNA: TGTGCCAGCTCACCAAGGGCAGGGGCTGATCAGCCCCAGCATTTT; CDR3 protein: CASSPRAGADQPQHF
V gene: TRBV7-9; clone size: NA; J gene: TRBJ2-7; D gene: TRBD1; CDR3 DNA: TGTGCCAGCAGCCTCCACGGGGACAGGGTCTACGAGCAGTACTTC; CDR3 protein: CASSLHGDRVYEQYF
V gene: TRBV7-9; clone size: NA; J gene: TRBJ1-1; D gene: TRBD1; CDR3 DNA: TGTGCCAGCAGCTTAGATGCGGACAGGGGGCTTAGAACTGAAGCTTTCTTT; CDR3 protein: CASSLDADRGLRTEAFF
V gene: TRBV2; clone size: NA; J gene: TRBJ1-3; D gene: NA; CDR3 DNA: TGTGCCAGCAACGTCAGGGTGCCGAACACCATATATTTT; CDR3 protein: CASNVRVPNTIYF
V gene: TRBV4-1; clone size: NA; J gene: TRBJ2-3; D gene: TRBD2; CDR3 DNA: TGCGCCAGCAGCCAGGGCGGGAGCGGAACAGATACGCAGTATTTT; CDR3 protein: CASSQGGSGTDTQYF
V gene: TRBV5-1; clone size: NA; J gene: TRBJ1-3; D gene: TRBD1; CDR3 DNA: TGCGCCAGCAGCCGGGGGACAGTCTCTGGAAACACCATATATTTT; CDR3 protein: CASSRGTVSGNTIYF
V gene: TRBV7-2; clone size: NA; J gene: TRBJ2-2; D gene: TRBD2; CDR3 DNA: TGTGCCAGCAGCTTAACAGCGGGAGTGATCACCGGGGAGCTGTTTTTT; CDR3 protein: CASSLTAGVITGELFF
V gene: TRBV29-1; clone size: few; J gene: TRBJ1-3; D gene: TRBD1; CDR3 DNA: TGCAGCGTTGGAGGGGACAGGGTCGAATATTTT; CDR3 protein: CSVGGDRVEYF
V gene: TRBV19; clone size: NA; J gene: TRBJ2-7; D gene: NA; CDR3 DNA: TGTGCCAGTGCCGGGACACGGGGCTCCTACGAGCAGTACTTC; CDR3 protein: CASAGTRGSYEQYF
V gene: TRBV5-4; clone size: NA; J gene: TRBJ1-2; D gene: NA; CDR3 DNA: TGTGCCAGCAGCCCTCAGACAGGTCCTAACTATGGCTACACCTTC; CDR3 protein: CASSPQTGPNYGYTF
V gene: TRBV7-3; clone size: NA; J gene: TRBJ1-2; D gene: TRBD1; CDR3 DNA: TGTGCCAGCAGCTTACAGGGGGGCTCTGGCTACACCTTC; CDR3 protein: CASSLQGGSGYTF
V gene: TRBV30; clone size: NA; J gene: TRBJ2-1; D gene: NA; CDR3 DNA: TGTGCCTGGAGTGTGGGCGGGAATATCAATGAGCAGTTCTTC; CDR3 protein: CAWSVGGNINEQFF
V gene: TRBV18; clone size: NA; J gene: TRBJ1-1; D gene: NA; CDR3 DNA: TGTGCCAGCTCACCAGTAAGGGGTTGGGACACTGAAGCTTTCTTT; CDR3 protein: CASSPVRGWDTEAFF
V gene: TRBV5-1; clone size: NA; J gene: TRBJ2-3; D gene: NA; CDR3 DNA: TGCGCCAGCAGCGCGGACAGTCCAGATACGCAGTATTTT; CDR3 protein: CASSADSPDTQYF
V gene: TRBV27; clone size: NA; J gene: TRBJ1-2; D gene: NA; CDR3 DNA: TGTGCCAGCGGTTCACAGGCCAGCGGCTACACCTTC; CDR3 protein: CASGSQASGYTF
V gene: TRBV11-2; clone size: few; J gene: TRBJ1-1; D gene: TRBD1; CDR3 DNA: TGTGCCAGCAGCTCGACAGGGGATCGGAACACTGAAGCTTTCTTT; CDR3 protein: CASSSTGDRNTEAFF
V gene: TRBV12-5; clone size: NA; J gene: TRBJ2-1; D gene: NA; CDR3 DNA: TGTGCTAGTGGTTTGGTACGAGGGAATGAGCAGTTCTTC; CDR3 protein: CASGLVRGNEQFF
V gene: TRBV27; clone size: NA; J gene: TRBJ1-2; D gene: TRBD1; CDR3 DNA: TGTGCCAGCACCACAGGGGGAGCCCATGGCTACACCTTC; CDR3 protein: CASTTGGAHGYTF
V gene: TRBV19; clone size: NA; J gene: TRBJ1-6; D gene: NA; CDR3 DNA: TGTGCCAGTAGTAGGTTACGGGTCTCTTCCTCCTATAATTCACCCCTCCACTTT; CDR3 protein: CASSRLRVSSSYNSPLHF
V gene: TRBV30; clone size: few; J gene: TRBJ2-1; D gene: TRBD2; CDR3 DNA: TGTGCCTGGAGGCTGACTAGCGGAAGGAAACAGTTCTTC; CDR3 protein: CAWRLTSGRKQFF
V gene: TRBV6-5; clone size: NA; J gene: TRBJ2-1; D gene: TRBD2; CDR3 DNA: TGTGCCAGCAGTTACTCCTCACTAGCGGGAGGATCTGAGCAGTTCTTC; CDR3 protein: CASSYSSLAGGSEQFF
V gene: TRBV6-5; clone size: NA; J gene: TRBJ2-3; D gene: NA; CDR3 DNA: TGTGCCAGCAGTTACCGGCAGGGGTTCACAGATACGCAGTATTTT; CDR3 protein: CASSYRQGFTDTQYF
V gene: TRBV5-1; clone size: few; J gene: TRBJ2-2; D gene: TRBD2; CDR3 DNA: TGCGCCAGCAGCTTGTTTGGCGGGAGGTCCGGGGAGCTGTTTTTT; CDR3 protein: CASSLFGGRSGELFF
V gene: TRBV19; clone size: NA; J gene: TRBJ1-1; D gene: TRBD1; CDR3 DNA: TGTGCCAGTAGTATCTCAGACAGGGCCACTGAAGCTTTCTTT; CDR3 protein: CASSISDRATEAFF
V gene: TRBV28; clone size: once; J gene: TRBJ2-7; D gene: TRBD2; CDR3 DNA: TGTGCCAGCAGCTTTGGGACTAGCGGGCCCTACGAGCAGTACTTC; CDR3 protein: CASSFGTSGPYEQYF
V gene: TRBV6-6; clone size: many; J gene: TRBJ2-7; D gene: TRBD2; CDR3 DNA: TGTGCCAGCAGTGCTGCTAGCGGGAGGGGCTACGAGCAGTACTTC; CDR3 protein: CASSAASGRGYEQYF
V gene: TRBV3-1/TRBV3-2; clone size: NA; J gene: TRBJ2-7; D gene: NA; CDR3 DNA: TGTGCCAGCAGCCAAGAAGTAGGCGTAGGGGTATCCTACGAGCAGTACTTC; CDR3 protein: CASSQEVGVGVSYEQYF
V gene: TRBV28; clone size: NA; J gene: TRBJ1-1; D gene: NA; CDR3 DNA: TGTGCCAGCAGTTTATATTTAGGGGCAGCTACCAACACTGAAGCTTTCTTT; CDR3 protein: CASSLYLGAATNTEAFF
V gene: TRBV19; clone size: NA; J gene: TRBJ2-5; D gene: NA; CDR3 DNA: TGTGCCAGTACCCATGGGGGGGCTGAGGTGGAGACCCAGTACTTC; CDR3 protein: CASTHGGAEVETQYF
V gene: TRBV12-5; clone size: once; J gene: TRBJ2-1; D gene: TRBD2; CDR3 DNA: TGTGCTAGTGGTTTGGTAGTGGCGGGAGCTTACAATGAGCAGTTCTTC; CDR3 protein: CASGLVVAGAYNEQFF
V gene: TRBV2; clone size: NA; J gene: TRBJ1-3; D gene: NA; CDR3 DNA: TGTGCCAGCAGTGGCGCAGGAGGAAACACCATATATTTT; CDR3 protein: CASSGAGGNTIYF
V gene: TRBV4-1; clone size: NA; J gene: TRBJ1-2; D gene: TRBD1; CDR3 DNA: TGCGCCAGCAGCCAAGAGGGGCAGGGGGATGGCTACACCTTC; CDR3 protein: CASSQEGQGDGYTF
V gene: TRBV5-1; clone size: NA; J gene: TRBJ2-3; D gene: NA; CDR3 DNA: TGCGCCAGCAGCTTCACAGGCCCCTCTAGCACAGATACGCAGTATTTT; CDR3 protein: CASSFTGPSSTDTQYF
V gene: TRBV10-3; clone size: NA; J gene: TRBJ2-7; D gene: NA; CDR3 DNA: TGTGCCATCAGATCCGAGGGACTCTTCTACGAGCAGTACTTC; CDR3 protein: CAIRSEGLFYEQYF
V gene: TRBV5-1; clone size: NA; J gene: TRBJ2-1; D gene: TRBD1; CDR3 DNA: TGCGCCAGCAGCCTGGGACAGGGGAGACGGGAGCAGTTCTTC; CDR3 protein: CASSLGQGRREQFF